Listed below are T cell receptor beta chains from one sample, sequenced in a study of glioma-infiltrating T cells. TCRdb analysed the multiplex PCR reads with MiXCR anew, one entry per CDR3 protein. Among about 140,000 distinct CDR3 sequences listed, about 39% were seen once. The sequenced sample consisted of glioma tissue, nonneoplastic brain tissue, or PBMCs (not recorded which). All receptors derive from a human donor with low-grade glioma or glioblastoma, undergoing nonglioma brain surgery, or in good health (not recorded which). Both conserved end residues are part of each CDR3. A D gene is named only where the DNA matches it firmly. Only some rows state a clone size, as once, few, many or a class for expanded clones.

CDR3aa	CDR3nt	d_gene	abundance	j_gene	v_gene
CSATGQMNTEAFF	TGCAGTGCTACAGGGCAAATGAACACTGAAGCTTTCTTT	-	-	TRBJ1-1	TRBV20-1
CSAFQGREGYTF	TGCAGTGCTTTCCAGGGTCGGGAAGGCTACACCTTC	-	-	TRBJ1-2	TRBV20-1
CSAITGTGGSYEQYF	TGCAGTGCTATTACCGGGACAGGGGGCTCCTACGAGCAGTACTTC	TRBD1	few	TRBJ2-7	TRBV20-1
CASSMARGSEQYF	TGTGCCAGTAGTATGGCTAGAGGATCCGAGCAGTACTTC	-	few	TRBJ2-7	TRBV19
CSGRPSGREAYEQYF	TGCAGTGGAAGGCCGAGTGGTCGGGAAGCCTACGAGCAGTACTTC	-	-	TRBJ2-7	TRBV20-1
CASSPGSEYGYTF	TGCGCCAGCAGCCCGGGATCAGAATATGGCTACACCTTC	-	many	TRBJ1-2	TRBV4-1
CASSPTTGGTEAFF	TGTGCCAGCAGCCCAACGACAGGGGGCACTGAAGCTTTCTTT	TRBD1	few	TRBJ1-1	TRBV3-1
CASSLFVGGNQPQHF	TGTGCCAGCAGCTTATTCGTGGGAGGCAATCAGCCCCAGCATTTT	-	few	TRBJ1-5	TRBV7-9
CASSYRHSYEQYF	TGTGCCAGCAGCTACCGACACAGCTACGAGCAGTACTTC	-	-	TRBJ2-7	TRBV7-3
CSAILAEYEQYF	TGCAGTGCTATACTAGCGGAATACGAGCAGTACTTC	TRBD2	-	TRBJ2-7	TRBV20-1
CASSSGMGINEQFF	TGTGCCAGCTCGAGCGGGATGGGGATCAATGAGCAGTTCTTC	TRBD2	-	TRBJ2-1	TRBV28
CASSSTGARSTDTQYF	TGTGCCAGCAGTTCCACAGGGGCCAGGAGCACAGATACGCAGTATTTT	TRBD1	few	TRBJ2-3	TRBV6-1
CASSRTDSNQPQHF	TGTGCCAGCAGCCGGACAGATAGCAATCAGCCCCAGCATTTT	-	few	TRBJ1-5	TRBV6-1
CASSSGQGSSYEQYF	TGTGCCAGCAGTTCGGGACAGGGTTCCAGCTACGAGCAGTACTTC	TRBD1	few	TRBJ2-7	TRBV6-1
CASRPGLGIDEQFF	TGTGCCAGCCGCCCGGGACTAGGAATCGATGAGCAGTTCTTC	TRBD2	-	TRBJ2-1	TRBV6-1
CASSSPTGGEQYF	TGTGCCAGCAGCTCTCCGACAGGAGGCGAGCAGTACTTC	-	many	TRBJ2-7	TRBV4-2
CATRSDRGRTGELFF	TGTGCCACCAGATCCGACAGGGGACGAACCGGGGAGCTGTTTTTT	TRBD1	-	TRBJ2-2	TRBV15
CASSWPGVSREQYF	TGTGCCAGCAGCTGGCCCGGAGTATCCCGCGAGCAGTACTTC	-	-	TRBJ2-7	TRBV7-2
CASSQEMNTEAFF	TGTGCCAGCAGTCAAGAGATGAACACTGAAGCTTTCTTT	-	few	TRBJ1-1	TRBV12-3/TRBV12-4
CASSAQGLYGYTF	TGTGCCAGCAGCGCACAGGGCCTCTATGGCTACACCTTC	-	-	TRBJ1-2	TRBV7-2
CASSTDGVQPQHF	TGTGCCAGTAGTACAGACGGGGTTCAGCCCCAGCATTTT	-	few	TRBJ1-5	TRBV19
CATSRGDSISGANILTF	TGTGCCACCAGCAGAGGGGACAGCATCTCTGGGGCCAACATCCTGACTTTC	TRBD1	-	TRBJ2-6	TRBV15
CATSRDRSNQYGYTF	TGTGCCACCAGCAGAGATAGATCGAATCAATATGGCTACACCTTC	-	-	TRBJ1-2	TRBV15
CASSFLRSSGNTIYF	TGTGCCAGCAGTTTTTTGCGCAGCTCTGGAAACACCATATATTTT	-	-	TRBJ1-3	TRBV12-3/TRBV12-4
CASTPLGVGYGYTF	TGTGCCAGTACCCCGCTCGGAGTTGGCTATGGCTACACCTTC	-	-	TRBJ1-2	TRBV19
CASSLSGQLTYGYTF	TGTGCCAGCAGTTTATCGGGACAGCTTACCTATGGCTACACCTTC	TRBD1	-	TRBJ1-2	TRBV27
CASSPFLRTDTNSNQPQHF	TGCGCCAGCAGCCCATTTCTCCGGACAGATACGAATAGCAATCAGCCCCAGCATTTT	-	-	TRBJ1-5	TRBV4-3
CASRRGNSPFHF	TGTGCCAGCAGACGGGGGAATTCACCCTTCCACTTT	-	-	TRBJ1-6	TRBV6-1
CASRSGGAEYEQYF	TGTGCCAGCCGTAGCGGGGGGGCCGAGTACGAGCAGTACTTC	TRBD2	-	TRBJ2-7	TRBV28
CASSQGGGIAETQYF	TGCGCCAGCAGCCAAGGAGGGGGCATAGCGGAGACCCAGTACTTC	TRBD1	few	TRBJ2-5	TRBV4-1
CASSDPGTKYEQYF	TGTGCCAGCAGTGACCCGGGGACCAAATACGAGCAGTACTTC	-	-	TRBJ2-7	TRBV6-2/TRBV6-3
CSASSGNEKLFF	TGCAGTGCTAGTTCGGGTAATGAAAAACTGTTTTTT	-	-	TRBJ1-4	TRBV20-1
CSVRTGTYGYTF	TGCAGCGTCCGAACAGGGACCTATGGCTACACCTTC	-	once	TRBJ1-2	TRBV29-1